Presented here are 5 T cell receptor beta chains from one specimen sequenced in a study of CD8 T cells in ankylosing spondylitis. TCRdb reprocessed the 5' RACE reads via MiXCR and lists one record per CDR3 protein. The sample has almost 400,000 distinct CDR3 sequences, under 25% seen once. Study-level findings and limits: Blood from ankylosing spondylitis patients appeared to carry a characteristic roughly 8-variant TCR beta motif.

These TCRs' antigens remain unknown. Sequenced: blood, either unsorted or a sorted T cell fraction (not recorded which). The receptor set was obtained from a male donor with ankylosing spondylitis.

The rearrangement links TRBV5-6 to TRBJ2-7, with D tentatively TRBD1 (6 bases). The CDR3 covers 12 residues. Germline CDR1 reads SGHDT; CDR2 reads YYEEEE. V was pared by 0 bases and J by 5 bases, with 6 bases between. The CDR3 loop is CASSLAGDEQYF. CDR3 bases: TGTGCCAGCAGCTTGGCAGGGGACGAGCAGTACTTC.

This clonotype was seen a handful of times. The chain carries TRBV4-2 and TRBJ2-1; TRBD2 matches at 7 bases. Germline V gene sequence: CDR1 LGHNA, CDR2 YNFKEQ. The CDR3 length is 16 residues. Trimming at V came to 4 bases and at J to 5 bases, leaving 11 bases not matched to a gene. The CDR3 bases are TGTGCCAGCAGCCGCTCTAGCGGCAGTTGGGACAATGAGCAGTTCTTC. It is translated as CASSRSSGSWDNEQFF.

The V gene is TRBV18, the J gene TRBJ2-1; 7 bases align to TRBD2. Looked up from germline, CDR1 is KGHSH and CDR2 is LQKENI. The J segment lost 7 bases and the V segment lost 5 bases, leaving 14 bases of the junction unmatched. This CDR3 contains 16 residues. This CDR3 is CASSSTRDYSLNEQFF. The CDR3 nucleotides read TGTGCCAGCTCATCTACCCGGGACTACTCTTTGAATGAGCAGTTCTTC.

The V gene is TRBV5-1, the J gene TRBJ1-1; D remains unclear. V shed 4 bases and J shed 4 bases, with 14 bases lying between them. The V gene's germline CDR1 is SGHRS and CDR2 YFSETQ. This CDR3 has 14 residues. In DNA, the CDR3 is TGCGCCAGCAGCAACCGGGGTCTTAGCACTGAAGCTTTCTTT. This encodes CASSNRGLSTEAFF.

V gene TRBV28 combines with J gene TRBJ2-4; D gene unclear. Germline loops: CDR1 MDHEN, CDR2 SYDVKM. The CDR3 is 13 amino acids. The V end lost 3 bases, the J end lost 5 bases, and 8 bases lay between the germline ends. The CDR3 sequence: CASSFDGENIQYF. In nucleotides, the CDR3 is TGTGCCAGCAGTTTTGACGGAGAAAACATTCAGTACTTC.